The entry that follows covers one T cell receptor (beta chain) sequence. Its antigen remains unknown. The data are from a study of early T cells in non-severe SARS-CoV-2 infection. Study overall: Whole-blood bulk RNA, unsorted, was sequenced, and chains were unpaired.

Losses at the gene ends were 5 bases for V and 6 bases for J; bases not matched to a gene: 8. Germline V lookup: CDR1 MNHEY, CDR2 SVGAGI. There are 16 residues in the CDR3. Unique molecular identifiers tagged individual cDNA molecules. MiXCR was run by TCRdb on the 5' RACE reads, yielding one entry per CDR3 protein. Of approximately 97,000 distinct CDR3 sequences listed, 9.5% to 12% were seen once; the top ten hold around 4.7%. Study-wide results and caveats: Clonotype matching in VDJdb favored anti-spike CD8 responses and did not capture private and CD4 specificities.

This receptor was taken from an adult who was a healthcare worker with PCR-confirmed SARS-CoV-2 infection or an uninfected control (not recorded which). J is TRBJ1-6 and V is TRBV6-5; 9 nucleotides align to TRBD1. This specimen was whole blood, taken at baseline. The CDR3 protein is CASSPTGGAGNSPLHF. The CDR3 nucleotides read TGTGCCAGCAGTCCTACAGGGGGCGCGGGTAATTCACCCCTCCACTTT.